This TCR beta chain was identified during a study of T cell responses to AZD1222 COVID-19 vaccine listed by TCRdb under 2021. Background on the whole study: AZD1222 recipients given second doses at about 4 weeks or at about 12 weeks were pooled, since spike-specific TCR depth and breadth were not found to differ between the two schedules. TCR sequencing was performed for 230 to 250 trial participants, of whom about 200 were given two doses of AZD1222 and around 26 were given two doses of MenACWY control vaccine. Enrollment into the trials was organized by age into subgroups of 18-55, 56-69 and 70-plus years, and those subgroups contained roughly 150, 30 and 60 TCR-sequenced participants, respectively.

Via the germline V gene, CDR1 is SNHLY and CDR2 FYNNEI. The CDR3 holds 13 amino acids from the cysteine to the phenylalanine. The sequence is cut down to CDR3 DNA, 39 bases in frame from base 1. V loses 6 bases, J loses 12 bases, and the germline ends lie 15 bases apart. Concerning this clone itself: Its specific antigen is unknown. Base qualities are not recorded, but no much larger clone differs from it by a single base.

The CDR3 regions of human TCRbeta chains were analyzed by immunosequencing. The authors' pipeline ran thus. Repertoire TCRs were checked for matches against a reference library of SARS-CoV-2-specific TCRs that had been generated using the MIRA antigen-specificity platform. Breadth meant the fraction of unique TCRs that were SARS-CoV-2-associated, whereas depth meant the fraction of total T cells that were SARS-CoV-2-associated. Using the MIRA data, each spike-specific TCR was mapped to the spike region that the TCR reacts to and placed in a CD4 or CD8 class. Log10-transformed breadth and depth values were compared by one-way ANOVA with Sidak's multiple comparisons tests. TCRdb carries this immuneACCESS record with in-frame sequences only. Its versions omit some clonotypes, under half of them owing to an unresolved V gene in the studies checked, with the rest unexplained. The V and J calls and clone size are taken from that table; D and trimming were inferred from the DNA. For this sample the table gives around 180,000 clones, of which approximately 92% were detected only once. Under 11% of the sample goes to the ten largest clones.

Per the publication, the time point label means: baseline before first vaccination. Vaccinee samples came from UK trials COV001 and COV002, including a single-blind randomized controlled phase 2/3 trial of AZD1222 (ChAdOx1 nCoV-19) in healthy adults. Trial participant PBMC samples were collected at day 0 and day 28 after the second dose for TCRbeta chain sequencing. General findings and caveats noted by the study authors: Participants were mostly white British and included more females than males, and it was suggested by the authors that clonal diversity may have been underestimated. Because no day 14 peak-response samples were available, the repertoires could be characterized only after the peak T cell response. After two AZD1222 doses, spike-specific TCR breadth and depth were significantly higher than at day 0 and than in MenACWY recipients. Reportedly, almost half of the unique spike-specific TCRs recognized epitopes lying outside the regions that are mutated in the B.1.351 and B.1.1.7 variants. In the small 56-69-year group, the increase in depth fell short of significance, most likely because of low power. Conclusions about previously exposed vaccinees were limited because only six or seven AZD1222 recipients were SARS-CoV-2 seropositive at baseline. The whole spike protein was spanned by vaccine-associated CD4 TCRs, and dominant responses were seen in regions 160-218 and 743-854.

This sequence originates from an adult in good health. The chain is assembled from TRBV2 and TRBJ1-6; the D gene is perhaps TRBD1, on 5 matching bases. Material: peripheral blood, obtained on day 0 of AZD1222 vaccination. The nucleotides are TGTGCCAGCAGCCTGGGGGTTAGGGGACCCCTCCACTTT. This sequence encodes CASSLGVRGPLHF.